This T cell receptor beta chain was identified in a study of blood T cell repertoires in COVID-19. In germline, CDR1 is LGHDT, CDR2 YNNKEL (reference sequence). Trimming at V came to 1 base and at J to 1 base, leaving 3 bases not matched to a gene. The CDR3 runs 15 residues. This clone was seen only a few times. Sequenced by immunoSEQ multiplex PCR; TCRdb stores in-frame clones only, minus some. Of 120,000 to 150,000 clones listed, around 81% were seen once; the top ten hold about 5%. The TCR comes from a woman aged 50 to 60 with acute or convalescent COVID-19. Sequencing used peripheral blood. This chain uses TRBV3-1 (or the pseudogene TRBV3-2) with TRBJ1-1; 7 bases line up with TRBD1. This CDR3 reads CASSQAGGGNTEAFF. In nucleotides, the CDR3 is TGTGCCAGCAGCCAAGCAGGGGGTGGGAACACTGAAGCTTTCTTT.